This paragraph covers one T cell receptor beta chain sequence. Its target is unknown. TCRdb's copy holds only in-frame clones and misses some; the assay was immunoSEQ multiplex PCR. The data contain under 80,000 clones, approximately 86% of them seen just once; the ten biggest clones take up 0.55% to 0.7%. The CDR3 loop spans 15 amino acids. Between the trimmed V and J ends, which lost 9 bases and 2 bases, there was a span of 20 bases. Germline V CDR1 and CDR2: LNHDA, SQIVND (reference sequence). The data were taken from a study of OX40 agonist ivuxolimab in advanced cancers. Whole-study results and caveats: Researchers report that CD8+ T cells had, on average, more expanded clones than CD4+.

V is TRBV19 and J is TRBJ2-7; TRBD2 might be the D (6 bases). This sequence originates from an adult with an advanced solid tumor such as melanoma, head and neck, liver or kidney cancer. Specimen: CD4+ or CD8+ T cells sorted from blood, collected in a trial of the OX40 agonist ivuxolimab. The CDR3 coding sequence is TGTGCCAGCCAGTATAGATCTAGCGAAGCCTACGAGCAGTACTTC. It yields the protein CASQYRSSEAYEQYF.